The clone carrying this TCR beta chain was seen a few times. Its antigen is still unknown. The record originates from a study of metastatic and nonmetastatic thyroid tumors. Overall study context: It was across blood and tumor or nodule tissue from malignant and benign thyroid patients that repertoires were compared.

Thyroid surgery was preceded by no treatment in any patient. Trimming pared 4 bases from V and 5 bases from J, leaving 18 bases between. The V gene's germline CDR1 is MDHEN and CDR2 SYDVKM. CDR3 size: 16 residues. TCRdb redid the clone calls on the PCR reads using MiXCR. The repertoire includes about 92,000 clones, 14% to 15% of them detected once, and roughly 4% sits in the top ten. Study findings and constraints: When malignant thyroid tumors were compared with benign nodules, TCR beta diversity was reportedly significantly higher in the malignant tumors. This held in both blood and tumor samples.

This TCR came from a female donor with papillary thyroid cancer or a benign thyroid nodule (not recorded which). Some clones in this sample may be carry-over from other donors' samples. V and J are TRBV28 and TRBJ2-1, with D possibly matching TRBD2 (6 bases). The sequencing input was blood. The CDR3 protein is CASSSRGWTCHNEQFF. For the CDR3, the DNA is TGTGCCAGCAGTTCCCGGGGGTGGACGTGTCACAATGAGCAGTTCTTC.